The source of this T cell receptor beta chain is a study of blood T cell repertoires in COVID-19. For the study at large: Researchers got acute and convalescent COVID-19 samples from the United States, Italy and Spain. T cells, B-cell-depleted T cells, or PBMCs supplied cDNA or gDNA.

Germline V CDR1 and CDR2: SGDLS, YYNGEE. This CDR3 is 18 amino acids long. The trim removed 0 bases at V and 2 bases at J, leaving 9 bases unmatched. Per the study methods: Estimation of nucleated cell counts was performed using reference gene primer amplification. Using immunoSEQ multiplex PCR, the repertoire was profiled, and TCRdb retains in-frame clones only, with some absent. From that table come the V and J calls and clone size; the DNA was used to work out D and trimming. The sample records under 200,000 clones, around 89% being singletons. The chain couples TRBV9 to TRBJ2-5; 11 bases agree with TRBD2. Sample: peripheral blood. This receptor was taken from a man between 45 and 60 years old who had recovered from COVID-19. The DNA for the CDR3 is TGTGCCAGCAGCGTAGGGACTAGCGGGCCCAGGACTCAAGAGACCCAGTACTTC. Its protein product is CASSVGTSGPRTQETQYF.